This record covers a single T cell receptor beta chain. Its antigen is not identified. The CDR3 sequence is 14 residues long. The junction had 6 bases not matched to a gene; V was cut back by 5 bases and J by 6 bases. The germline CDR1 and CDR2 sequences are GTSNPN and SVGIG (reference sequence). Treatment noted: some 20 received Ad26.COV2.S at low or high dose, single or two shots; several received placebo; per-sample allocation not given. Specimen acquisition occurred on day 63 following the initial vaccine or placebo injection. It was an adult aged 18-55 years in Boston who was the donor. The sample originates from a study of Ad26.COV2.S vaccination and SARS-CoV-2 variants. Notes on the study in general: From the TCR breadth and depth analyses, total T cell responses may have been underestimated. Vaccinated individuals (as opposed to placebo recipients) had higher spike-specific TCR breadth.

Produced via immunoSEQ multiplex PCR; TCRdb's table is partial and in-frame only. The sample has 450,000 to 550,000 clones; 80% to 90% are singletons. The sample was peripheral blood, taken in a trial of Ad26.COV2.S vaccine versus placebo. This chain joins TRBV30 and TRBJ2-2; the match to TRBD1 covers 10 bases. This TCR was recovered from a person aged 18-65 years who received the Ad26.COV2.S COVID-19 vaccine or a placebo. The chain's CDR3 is CAWGGQGLAGELFF. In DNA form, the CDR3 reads TGTGCCTGGGGGGGACAGGGGCTCGCCGGGGAGCTGTTTTTT.